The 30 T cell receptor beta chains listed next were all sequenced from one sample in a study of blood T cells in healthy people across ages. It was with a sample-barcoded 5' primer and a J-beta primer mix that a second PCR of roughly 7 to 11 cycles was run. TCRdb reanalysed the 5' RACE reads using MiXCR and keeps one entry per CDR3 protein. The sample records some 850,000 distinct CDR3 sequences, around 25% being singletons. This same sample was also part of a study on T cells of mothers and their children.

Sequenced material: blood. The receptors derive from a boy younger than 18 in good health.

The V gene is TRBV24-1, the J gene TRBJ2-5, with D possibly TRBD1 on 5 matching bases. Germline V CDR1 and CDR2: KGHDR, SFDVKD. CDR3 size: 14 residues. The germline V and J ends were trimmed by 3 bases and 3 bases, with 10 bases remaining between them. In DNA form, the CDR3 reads TGTGCCACCAGTGATCCGAAAGGGGAAGAGACCCAGTACTTC. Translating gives CATSDPKGEETQYF.

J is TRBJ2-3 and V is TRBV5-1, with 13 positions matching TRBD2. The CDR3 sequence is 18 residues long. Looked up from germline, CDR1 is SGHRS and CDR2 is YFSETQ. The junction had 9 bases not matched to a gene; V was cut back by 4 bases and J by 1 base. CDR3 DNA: TGCGCCAGCAGCCCGGGACTAGCGGGAAGAAAAGGCACAGATACGCAGTATTTT. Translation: CASSPGLAGRKGTDTQYF.

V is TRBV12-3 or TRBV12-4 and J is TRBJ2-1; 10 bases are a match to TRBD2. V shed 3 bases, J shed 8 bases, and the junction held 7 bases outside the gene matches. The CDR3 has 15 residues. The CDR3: CASSFRTSGVYEQFF. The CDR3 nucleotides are TGTGCCAGCAGTTTTAGGACTAGCGGAGTGTATGAGCAGTTCTTC.

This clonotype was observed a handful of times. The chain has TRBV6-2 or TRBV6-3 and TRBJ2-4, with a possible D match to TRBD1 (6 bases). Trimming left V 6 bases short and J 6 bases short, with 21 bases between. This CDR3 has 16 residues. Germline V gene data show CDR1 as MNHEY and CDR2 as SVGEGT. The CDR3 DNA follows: TGTGCCAGCAGCATCGGACAGCTAAGGTTCTCAAACATTCAGTACTTC. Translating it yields CASSIGQLRFSNIQYF.

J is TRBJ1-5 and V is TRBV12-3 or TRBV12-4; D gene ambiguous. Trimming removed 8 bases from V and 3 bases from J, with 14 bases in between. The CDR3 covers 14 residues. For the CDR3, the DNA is TGTGCCAGCCGGGCAGTTGCTTTCAATCAGCCCCAGCATTTT. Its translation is CASRAVAFNQPQHF.

Here the CDR3 DNA reads TGTGCCAGTAGTATGATCCGGGGGGGCATGGAGACCCAGTACTTC. This codes for CASSMIRGGMETQYF. The J gene is TRBJ2-5, the V gene TRBV19; 8 bases align to TRBD2. Losses at the gene ends were 3 bases for V and 5 bases for J; bases not matched to a gene: 8. CDR1 is LNHDA and CDR2 is SQIVND in the germline V gene (reference sequence). There are 15 residues in the CDR3.

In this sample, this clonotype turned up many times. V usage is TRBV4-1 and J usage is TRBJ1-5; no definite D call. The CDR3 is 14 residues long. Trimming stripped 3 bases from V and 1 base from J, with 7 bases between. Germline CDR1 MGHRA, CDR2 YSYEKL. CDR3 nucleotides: TGCGCCAGCAGCCAGGGAGGGAGCAATCAGCCCCAGCATTTT. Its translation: CASSQGGSNQPQHF.

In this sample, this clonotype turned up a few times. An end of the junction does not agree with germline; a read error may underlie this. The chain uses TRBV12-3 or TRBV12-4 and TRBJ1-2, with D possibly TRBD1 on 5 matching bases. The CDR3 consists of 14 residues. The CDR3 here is CASTLRGGYYGYTF. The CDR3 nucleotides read TGTGCCAGCACTTTAAGGGGAGGGTACTATGGCTACACCTTC.

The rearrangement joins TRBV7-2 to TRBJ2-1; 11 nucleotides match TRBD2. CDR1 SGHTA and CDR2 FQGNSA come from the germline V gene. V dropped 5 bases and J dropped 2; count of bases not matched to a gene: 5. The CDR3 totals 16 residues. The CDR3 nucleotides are TGTGCCAGCAGCGGGGGGACTAGCGGACCCTACAATGAGCAGTTCTTC. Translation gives CASSGGTSGPYNEQFF.

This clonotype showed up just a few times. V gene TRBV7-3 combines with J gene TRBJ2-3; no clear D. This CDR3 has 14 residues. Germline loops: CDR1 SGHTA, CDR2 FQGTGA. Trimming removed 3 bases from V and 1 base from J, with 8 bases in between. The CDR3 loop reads CASSFAAGTDTQYF. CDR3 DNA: TGTGCCAGCAGCTTCGCCGCGGGCACAGATACGCAGTATTTT.

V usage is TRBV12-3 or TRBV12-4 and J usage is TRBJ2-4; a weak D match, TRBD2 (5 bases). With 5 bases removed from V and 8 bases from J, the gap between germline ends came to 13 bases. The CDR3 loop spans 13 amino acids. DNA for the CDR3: TGTGCCAGCAGTACTCCCGGGGTAGACATTCAGTACTTC. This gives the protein CASSTPGVDIQYF.

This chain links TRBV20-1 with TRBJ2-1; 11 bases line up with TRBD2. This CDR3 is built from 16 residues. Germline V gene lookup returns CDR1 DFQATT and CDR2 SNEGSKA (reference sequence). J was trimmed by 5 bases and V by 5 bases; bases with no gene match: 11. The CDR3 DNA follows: TGCAGTGCTCCCGAATCCCTAGCGGGGGGTAACAATGAGCAGTTCTTC. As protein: CSAPESLAGGNNEQFF.

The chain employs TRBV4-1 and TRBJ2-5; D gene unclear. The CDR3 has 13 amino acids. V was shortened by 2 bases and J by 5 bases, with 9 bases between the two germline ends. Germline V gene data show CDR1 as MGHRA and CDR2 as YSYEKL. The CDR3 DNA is TGCGCCAGCAGCCAATTCCCTCGCGAGACCCAGTACTTC. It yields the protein CASSQFPRETQYF.

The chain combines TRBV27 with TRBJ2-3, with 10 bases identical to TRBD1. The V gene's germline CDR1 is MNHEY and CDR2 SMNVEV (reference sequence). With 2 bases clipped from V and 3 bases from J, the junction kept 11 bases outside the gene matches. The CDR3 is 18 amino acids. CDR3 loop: CASSLRWMGQGRTDTQYF. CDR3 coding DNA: TGTGCCAGCAGTTTACGTTGGATGGGACAGGGGAGGACAGATACGCAGTATTTT.

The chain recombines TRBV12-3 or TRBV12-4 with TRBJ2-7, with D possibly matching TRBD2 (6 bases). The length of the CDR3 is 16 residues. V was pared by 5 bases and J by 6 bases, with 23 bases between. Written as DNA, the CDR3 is TGTGCCAGCAGTCCGGTACCAAGGAGGGAGCCGGGCGAGCAGTACTTC. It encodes CASSPVPRREPGEQYF.

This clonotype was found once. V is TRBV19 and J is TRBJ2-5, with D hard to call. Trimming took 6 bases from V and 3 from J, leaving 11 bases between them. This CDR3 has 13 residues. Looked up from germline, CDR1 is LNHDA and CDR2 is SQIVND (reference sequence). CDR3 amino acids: CASSTLAEETQYF. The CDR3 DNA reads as TGTGCCAGTAGCACTTTGGCTGAAGAGACCCAGTACTTC. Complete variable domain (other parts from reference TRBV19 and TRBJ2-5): DGGITQSPKYLFRKEGQNVTLSCEQNLNHDAMYWYRQDPGQGLRLIYYSQIVNDFQKGDIAEGYSVSREKKESFPLTVTSAQKNPTAFYLCASSTLAEETQYFGPGTRLLVL.

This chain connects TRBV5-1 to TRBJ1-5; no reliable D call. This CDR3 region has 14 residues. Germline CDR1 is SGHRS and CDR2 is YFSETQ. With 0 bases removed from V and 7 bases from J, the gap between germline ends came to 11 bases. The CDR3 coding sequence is TGCGCCAGCAGCTTGGGTGAACAAGGGCAGCCCCAGCATTTT. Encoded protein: CASSLGEQGQPQHF.

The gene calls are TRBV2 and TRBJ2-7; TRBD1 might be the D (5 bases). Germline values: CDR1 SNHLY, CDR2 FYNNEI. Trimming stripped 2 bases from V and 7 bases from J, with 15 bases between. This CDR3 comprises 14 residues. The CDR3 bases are TGTGCCAGCAGTGAACGGGTAGGGGCAGGGGAGCAGTACTTC. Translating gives CASSERVGAGEQYF. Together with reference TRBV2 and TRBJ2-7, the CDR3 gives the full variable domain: EPEVTQTPSHQVTQMGQEVILRCVPISNHLYFYWYRQILGQKVEFLVSFYNNEISEKSEIFDDQFSVERPDGSNFTLKIRSTKLEDSAMYFCASSERVGAGEQYFGPGTRLTVT.

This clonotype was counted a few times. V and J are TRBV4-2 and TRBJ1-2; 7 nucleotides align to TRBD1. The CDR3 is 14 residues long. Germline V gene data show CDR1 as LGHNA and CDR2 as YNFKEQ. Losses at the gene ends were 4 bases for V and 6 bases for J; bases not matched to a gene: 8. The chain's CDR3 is CASSPRQGGNGYTF. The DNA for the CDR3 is TGTGCCAGCAGCCCTCGACAGGGAGGGAATGGCTACACCTTC.

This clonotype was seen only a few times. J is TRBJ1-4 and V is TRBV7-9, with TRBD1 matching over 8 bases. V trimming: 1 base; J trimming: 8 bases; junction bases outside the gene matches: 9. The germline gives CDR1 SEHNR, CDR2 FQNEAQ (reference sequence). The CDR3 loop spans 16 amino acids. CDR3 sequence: CASSLVFRTGREKLFF. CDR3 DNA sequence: TGTGCCAGCAGCTTAGTCTTCAGGACAGGGAGGGAAAAACTGTTTTTT. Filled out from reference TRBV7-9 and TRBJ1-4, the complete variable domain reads DTGVSQNPRHKITKRGQNVTFRCDPISEHNRLYWYRQTLGQGPEFLTYFQNEAQLEKSRLLSDRFSAERPKGSFSTLEIQRTEQGDSAMYLCASSLVFRTGREKLFFGSGTQLSVL.

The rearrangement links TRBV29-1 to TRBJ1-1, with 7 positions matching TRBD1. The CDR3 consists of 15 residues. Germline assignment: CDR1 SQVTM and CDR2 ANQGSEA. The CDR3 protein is CSPTARGPGNTEAFF. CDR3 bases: TGCAGTCCTACAGCAAGGGGGCCTGGGAACACTGAAGCTTTCTTT.

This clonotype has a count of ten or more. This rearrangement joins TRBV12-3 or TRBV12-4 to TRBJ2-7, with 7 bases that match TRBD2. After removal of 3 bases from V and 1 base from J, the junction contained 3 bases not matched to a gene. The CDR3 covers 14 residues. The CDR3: CASSFRAGSYEQYF. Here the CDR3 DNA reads TGTGCCAGCAGTTTCAGAGCGGGATCCTACGAGCAGTACTTC.

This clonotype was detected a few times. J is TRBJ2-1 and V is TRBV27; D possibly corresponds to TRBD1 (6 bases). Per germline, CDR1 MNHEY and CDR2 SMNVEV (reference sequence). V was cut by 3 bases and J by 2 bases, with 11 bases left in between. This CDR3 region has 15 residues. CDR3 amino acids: CASSFGGITYNEQFF. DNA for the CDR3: TGTGCCAGCAGTTTTGGGGGCATTACCTACAATGAGCAGTTCTTC.

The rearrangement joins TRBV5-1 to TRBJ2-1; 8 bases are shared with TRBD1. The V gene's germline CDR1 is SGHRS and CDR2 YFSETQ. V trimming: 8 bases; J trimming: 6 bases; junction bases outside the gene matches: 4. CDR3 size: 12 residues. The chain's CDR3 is CASTGTGNEQFF. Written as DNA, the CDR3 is TGCGCCAGTACAGGGACAGGCAATGAGCAGTTCTTC.

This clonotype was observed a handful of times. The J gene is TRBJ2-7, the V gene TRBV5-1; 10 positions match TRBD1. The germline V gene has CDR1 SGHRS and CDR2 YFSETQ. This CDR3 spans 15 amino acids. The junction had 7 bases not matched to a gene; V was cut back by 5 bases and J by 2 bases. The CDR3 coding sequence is TGCGCCAGCAGGCGGCCCGGGACAGGGGCCTACGAGCAGTACTTC. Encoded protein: CASRRPGTGAYEQYF.

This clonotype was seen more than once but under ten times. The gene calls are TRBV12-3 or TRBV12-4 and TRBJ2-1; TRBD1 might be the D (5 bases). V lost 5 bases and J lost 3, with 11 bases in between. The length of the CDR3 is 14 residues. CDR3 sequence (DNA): TGTGCCAGCAGTAGGGGCTCCTACTACAATGAGCAGTTCTTC. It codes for CASSRGSYYNEQFF.

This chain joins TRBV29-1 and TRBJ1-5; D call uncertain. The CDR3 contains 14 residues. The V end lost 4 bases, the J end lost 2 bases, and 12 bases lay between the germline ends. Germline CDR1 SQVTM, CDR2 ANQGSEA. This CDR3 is CSVAPRRRNQPQHF. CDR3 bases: TGCAGCGTTGCCCCAAGAAGGCGCAATCAGCCCCAGCATTTT.

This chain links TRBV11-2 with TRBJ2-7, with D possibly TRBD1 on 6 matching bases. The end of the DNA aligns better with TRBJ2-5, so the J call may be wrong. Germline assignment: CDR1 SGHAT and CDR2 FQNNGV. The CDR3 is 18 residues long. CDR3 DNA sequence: TGTGCCAGCAGCTCCGGTCCTTGGGTGGACAGAAAGAAAGAGACCCAGTACTTC. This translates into CASSSGPWVDRKKETQYF.

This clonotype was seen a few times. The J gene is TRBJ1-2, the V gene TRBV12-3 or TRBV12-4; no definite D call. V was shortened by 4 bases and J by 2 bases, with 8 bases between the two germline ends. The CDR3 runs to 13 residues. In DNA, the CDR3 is TGTGCCAGCAGTTCCGGGTCAAACTATGGCTACACCTTC. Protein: CASSSGSNYGYTF.

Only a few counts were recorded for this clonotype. CDR3 region: CAWSRLLGGMNTEAFF. The CDR3 DNA is TGTGCCTGGAGTAGGTTGTTAGGGGGCATGAACACTGAAGCTTTCTTT. The chain is built from TRBV30 and TRBJ1-1, with 7 nucleotides matching TRBD1. V shed 2 bases, J shed 0 bases, and the junction held 9 bases outside the gene matches. This CDR3 contains 16 residues. Germline assignment: CDR1 GTSNPN and CDR2 SVGIG (reference sequence).